This T cell receptor (beta chain) was identified in a study of T-cell reconstitution after alpha-beta-depleted transplantation in children. V lost 2 bases, J lost 5 bases, and 20 bases stayed unmatched. In germline, CDR1 is DFQATT, CDR2 SNEGSKA (reference sequence). This CDR3 contains 19 residues. Unique molecular identifiers were built into the TCRbeta library. TCRdb reanalysed the PCR reads using MiXCR and keeps one entry per CDR3 protein. This sample has more than 550,000 distinct CDR3 sequences; roughly a tenth occur once, and the top ten carry about 4%. The sequence was obtained from a human donor who donated a stem cell graft to a child with acute myeloid leukemia. The J gene is TRBJ2-3, the V gene TRBV20-1; 9 nucleotides line up with TRBD2. The sample consisted of PBMCs from the stem cell graft donor, taken from the stem cell graft. The CDR3 loop is CSARFPRWSVLAGKDTQYF. The CDR3 nucleotides are TGCAGTGCTAGATTTCCTCGTTGGTCGGTCCTAGCGGGAAAAGATACGCAGTATTTT.